A selection of T cell receptor beta chains follows, all from one sample in a study of blood T cell repertoires in COVID-19. The table came from immunoSEQ multiplex PCR; TCRdb's copy has only in-frame clones and leaves some out. The sample consists of some 66,000 clones, 93% of them appearing once. Specimen: peripheral blood. Receptor source: a man aged 70 or older with active COVID-19. The CDR3 runs from the conserved cysteine through the conserved F or W. The D gene is left open where the match is weak. The size entry is marked missing in some rows and otherwise reads once, few, many or a size class.

abundance	len	d_gene	v_gene	j_gene	CDR3nt	CDR3aa
.	15	TRBD1	TRBV11-1	TRBJ1-6	TGTGCCAGCAGCGCTCGGACAGGGGGCATTTCACCCCTCCACTTT	CASSARTGGISPLHF
.	12	.	TRBV2	TRBJ2-5	TGTGCCAGCAGAGACAACGAGGAGACCCAGTACTTC	CASRDNEETQYF
once	16	.	TRBV10-3	TRBJ1-3	TGTGCCATCAGTGAGCCGAAGCTAACCTCTGGAAACACCATATATTTT	CAISEPKLTSGNTIYF
.	18	.	TRBV5-1	TRBJ1-4	TGCGCCAGCAGCTCGAATTCGGTCTACGGGACAAGAGGTGAAAAACTGTTTTTT	CASSSNSVYGTRGEKLFF
few	15	TRBD2	TRBV4-2	TRBJ2-1	TGTGCCAGCAGCCAAGAAGGCGGGGGGGTCGATGAGCAGTTCTTC	CASSQEGGGVDEQFF
.	14	.	TRBV6-5	TRBJ1-4	TGTGCCAGCAGTTACTCGACTGGTTTTGAAAAACTGTTTTTT	CASSYSTGFEKLFF
.	15	.	TRBV2	TRBJ2-4	TGTGCCGGAATGCGGGGCGGCGGGGCCAAAAACATTCAGTACTTC	CAGMRGGGAKNIQYF
.	15	TRBD2	TRBV3-1/TRBV3-2	TRBJ2-1	TGTGCCAGCAGCCGGACTAGCGGTATCTACAATGAGCAGTTCTTC	CASSRTSGIYNEQFF
.	16	.	TRBV11-2	TRBJ2-1	TGTGCCAGCAGGTCGGCGGGGGCCGCCTCCTACAATGAGCAGTTCTTC	CASRSAGAASYNEQFF
.	14	.	TRBV11-1	TRBJ1-1	TGTGCCAGCAGCCTCACCTACTTGAACACTGAAGCTTTCTTT	CASSLTYLNTEAFF
.	13	.	TRBV9	TRBJ2-2	TGTGCCAGCAGCGCGACTTACACCGGGGAGCTGTTTTTT	CASSATYTGELFF